The clone carrying this TCR beta chain has a count of ten or more. For TCRbeta, the library was prepared with unique molecular identifiers. MiXCR was run by TCRdb on the PCR reads, yielding one entry per CDR3 protein. Of around 680,000 distinct CDR3 sequences in the sample, roughly 15% were seen once. The sample originates from a study of T-cell reconstitution after alpha-beta-depleted transplantation in children. The clonotype was recovered from a human donor who donated a stem cell graft to a child with acute myeloid leukemia. Sequenced here: PBMCs from the stem cell graft donor, sampled from the stem cell graft.

The CDR3 region has the DNA TGCAGTGCCCGGGACGTGGCTAGCGGGCCGTACCAAGAGACCCAGTACTTC. It yields the protein CSARDVASGPYQETQYF. V gene TRBV20-1 combines with J gene TRBJ2-5, with 8 bases matching TRBD2. CDR1 and CDR2 (germline): DFQATT, SNEGSKA (reference sequence). The CDR3 runs 17 residues. V lost 6 bases and J lost 0; bases outside the gene matches: 15.